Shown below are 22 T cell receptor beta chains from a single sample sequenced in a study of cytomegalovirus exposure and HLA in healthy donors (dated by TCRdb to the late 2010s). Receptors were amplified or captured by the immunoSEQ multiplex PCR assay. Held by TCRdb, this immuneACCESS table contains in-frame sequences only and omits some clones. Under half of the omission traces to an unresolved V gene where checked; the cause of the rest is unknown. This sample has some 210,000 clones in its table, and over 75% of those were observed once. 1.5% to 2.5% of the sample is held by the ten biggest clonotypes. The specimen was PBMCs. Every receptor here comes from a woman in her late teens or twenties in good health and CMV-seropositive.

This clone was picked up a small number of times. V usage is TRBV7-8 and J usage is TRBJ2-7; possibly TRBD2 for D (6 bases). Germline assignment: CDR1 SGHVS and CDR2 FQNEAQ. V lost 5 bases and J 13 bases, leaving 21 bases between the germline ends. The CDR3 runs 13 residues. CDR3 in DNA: TGTGCCAGCAGCCCCGTTGACCTAGGTAGCGGTTACTTC. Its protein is CASSPVDLGSGYF.

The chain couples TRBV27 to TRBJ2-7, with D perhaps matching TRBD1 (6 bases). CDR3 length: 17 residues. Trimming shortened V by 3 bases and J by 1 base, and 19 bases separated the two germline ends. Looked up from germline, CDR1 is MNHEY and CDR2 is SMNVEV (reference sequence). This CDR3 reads CASSFRPYRDKSYEQYF. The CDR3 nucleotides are TGTGCCAGCAGTTTCCGTCCCTATCGGGACAAGTCCTACGAGCAGTACTTC.

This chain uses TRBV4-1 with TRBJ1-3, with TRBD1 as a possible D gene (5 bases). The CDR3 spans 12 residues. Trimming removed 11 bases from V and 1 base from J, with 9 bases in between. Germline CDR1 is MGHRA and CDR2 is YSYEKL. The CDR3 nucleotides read TGCGCCGTGGGGCCTTCTGGAAACACCATATATTTT. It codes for CAVGPSGNTIYF.

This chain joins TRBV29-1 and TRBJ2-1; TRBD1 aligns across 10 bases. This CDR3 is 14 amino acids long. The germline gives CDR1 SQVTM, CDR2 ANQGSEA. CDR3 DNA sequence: TGCAGTCATGAGGACAGGGGGTATTACAATGAGCAGTTCTTC. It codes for CSHEDRGYYNEQFF.

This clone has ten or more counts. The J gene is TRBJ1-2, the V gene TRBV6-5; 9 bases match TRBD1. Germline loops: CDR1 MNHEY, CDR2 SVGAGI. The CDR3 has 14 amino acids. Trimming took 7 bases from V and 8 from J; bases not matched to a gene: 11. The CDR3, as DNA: TGTGCCAGCACCAATCTGGACAGGGGTAAAGGCTACACCTTC. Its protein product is CASTNLDRGKGYTF.

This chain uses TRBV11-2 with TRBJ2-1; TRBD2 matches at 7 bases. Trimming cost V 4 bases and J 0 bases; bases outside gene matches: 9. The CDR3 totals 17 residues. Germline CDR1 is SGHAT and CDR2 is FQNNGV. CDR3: CASSSRQRGSSYNEQFF. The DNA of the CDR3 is TGTGCCAGCAGCTCCCGTCAGCGGGGTAGCTCCTACAATGAGCAGTTCTTC. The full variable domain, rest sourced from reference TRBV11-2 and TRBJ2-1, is EAGVAQSPRYKIIEKRQSVAFWCNPISGHATLYWYQQILGQGPKLLIQFQNNGVVDDSQLPKDRFSAERLKGVDSTLKIQPAKLEDSAVYLCASSSRQRGSSYNEQFFGPGTRLTVL.

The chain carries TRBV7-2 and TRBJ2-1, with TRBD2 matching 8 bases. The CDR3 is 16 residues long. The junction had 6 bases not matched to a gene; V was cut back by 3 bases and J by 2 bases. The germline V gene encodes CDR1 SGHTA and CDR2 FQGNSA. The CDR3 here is CASSFPSGSAYNEQFF. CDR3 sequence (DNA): TGTGCCAGCAGCTTCCCCAGCGGGAGCGCCTACAATGAGCAGTTCTTC.

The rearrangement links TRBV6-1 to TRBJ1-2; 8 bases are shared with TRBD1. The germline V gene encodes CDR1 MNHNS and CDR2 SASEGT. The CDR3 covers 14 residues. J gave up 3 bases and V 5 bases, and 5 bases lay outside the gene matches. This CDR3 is CASSSGQGDYGYTF. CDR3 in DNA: TGTGCCAGCAGTTCCGGACAGGGCGACTATGGCTACACCTTC.

CDR3 DNA sequence: TGTGCCAGCAGTACAGGGGGCTACGAGCAGTACTTC. As protein: CASSTGGYEQYF. The chain employs TRBV6-6 and TRBJ2-7, with 8 bases that match TRBD1. This CDR3 is built from 12 residues. J gave up 3 bases and V 5 bases, and 0 bases lay outside the gene matches. Germline CDR1 and CDR2: MNHNY and SVGAGI (reference sequence).

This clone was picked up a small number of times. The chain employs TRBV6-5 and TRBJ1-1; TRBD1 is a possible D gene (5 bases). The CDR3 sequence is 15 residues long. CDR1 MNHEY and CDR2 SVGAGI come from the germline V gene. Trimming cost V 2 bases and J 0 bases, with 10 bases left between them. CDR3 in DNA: TGTGCCAGCAGTTACGCGGCAGGGCTGAACACTGAAGCTTTCTTT. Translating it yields CASSYAAGLNTEAFF.

The CDR3 protein is CAWVTAMNTEAFF. Written as DNA, the CDR3 is TGTGCCTGGGTTACAGCCATGAACACTGAAGCTTTCTTT. The chain uses TRBV30 and TRBJ1-1; D remains unclear. Germline CDR1 GTSNPN, CDR2 SVGIG (reference sequence). The CDR3 contains 13 residues. Trimming cost V 5 bases and J 0 bases, with 10 bases left between them.

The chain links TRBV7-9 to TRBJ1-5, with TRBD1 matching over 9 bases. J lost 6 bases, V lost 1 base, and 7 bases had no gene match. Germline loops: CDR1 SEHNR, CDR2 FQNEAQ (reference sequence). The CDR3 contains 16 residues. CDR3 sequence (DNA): TGTGCCAGCAGCTTAGATGGGACAGGGACCTCTCAGCCCCAGCATTTT. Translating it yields CASSLDGTGTSQPQHF.

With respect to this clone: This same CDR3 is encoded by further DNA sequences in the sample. The CDR3 DNA reads TGTGCCAGCAGTCCTTACTCCTACGAGCAGTACTTC. Its translation: CASSPYSYEQYF. This chain connects TRBV28 to TRBJ2-7; D gene unclear. CDR3 length: 12 residues. Trimming shortened V by 5 bases and J by 0 bases, and 5 bases separated the two germline ends. The V gene's germline CDR1 is MDHEN and CDR2 SYDVKM. The full variable domain, its missing parts supplied by reference TRBV28 and TRBJ2-7, is DVKVTQSSRYLVKRTGEKVFLECVQDMDHENMFWYRQDPGLGLRLIYFSYDVKMKEKGDIPEGYSVSREKKERFSLILESASTNQTSMYLCASSPYSYEQYFGPGTRLTVT.

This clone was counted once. The CDR3 loop reads CASSLVQGGEQYF. In nucleotides, the CDR3 is TGCGCCAGCAGCTTGGTACAGGGGGGCGAGCAGTACTTC. This chain connects TRBV5-1 to TRBJ2-7, with 8 bases aligning to TRBD1. The CDR3 runs to 13 residues. CDR1 and CDR2 (germline): SGHRS, YFSETQ. Trimming at V came to 0 bases and at J to 6 bases, leaving 2 bases not matched to a gene.

CDR3 region: CASSTGSTNEKLFF. For the CDR3, the DNA is TGTGCCAGTAGTACAGGGTCGACTAATGAAAAACTGTTTTTT. The rearrangement uses TRBV19 and TRBJ1-4; possible D gene TRBD1, 5 bases. Trimming took 4 bases from V and 2 from J, leaving 8 bases between them. CDR3 length: 14 amino acids. CDR1 is LNHDA, CDR2 SQIVND, per germline (reference sequence).

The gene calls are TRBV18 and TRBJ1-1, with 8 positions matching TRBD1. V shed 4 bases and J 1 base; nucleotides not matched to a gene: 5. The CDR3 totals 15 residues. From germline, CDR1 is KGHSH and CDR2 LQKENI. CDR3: CASSLSGTGNTEAFF. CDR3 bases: TGTGCCAGCTCACTATCCGGGACAGGGAACACTGAAGCTTTCTTT.

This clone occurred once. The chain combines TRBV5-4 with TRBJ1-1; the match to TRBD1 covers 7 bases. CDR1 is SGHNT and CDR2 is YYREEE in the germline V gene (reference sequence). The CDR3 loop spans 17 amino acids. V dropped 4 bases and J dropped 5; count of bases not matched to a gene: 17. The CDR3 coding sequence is TGTGCCAGCAGCCCTGGAAATGGGGGCAGGGGGAGGACTGAAGCTTTCTTT. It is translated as CASSPGNGGRGRTEAFF.

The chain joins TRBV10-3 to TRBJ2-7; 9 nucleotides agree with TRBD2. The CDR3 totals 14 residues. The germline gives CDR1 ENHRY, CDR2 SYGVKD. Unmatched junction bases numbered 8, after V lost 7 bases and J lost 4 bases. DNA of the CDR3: TGTGCCATCAATCCTGCGGGAGGGCCTTACGAGCAGTACTTC. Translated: CAINPAGGPYEQYF.

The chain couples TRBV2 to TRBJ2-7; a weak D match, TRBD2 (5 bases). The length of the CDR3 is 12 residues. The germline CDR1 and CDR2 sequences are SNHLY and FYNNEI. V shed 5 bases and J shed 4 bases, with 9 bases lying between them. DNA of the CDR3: TGTGCCAGCAGTTTGAGCGGATACGAGCAGTACTTC. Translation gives CASSLSGYEQYF.

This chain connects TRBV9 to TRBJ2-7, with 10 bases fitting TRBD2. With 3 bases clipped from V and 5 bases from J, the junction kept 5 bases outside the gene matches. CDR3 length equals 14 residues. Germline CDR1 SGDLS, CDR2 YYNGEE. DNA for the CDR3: TGTGCCAGCAGCGAGGGGGGACTAGCGAACGAGCAGTACTTC. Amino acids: CASSEGGLANEQYF.

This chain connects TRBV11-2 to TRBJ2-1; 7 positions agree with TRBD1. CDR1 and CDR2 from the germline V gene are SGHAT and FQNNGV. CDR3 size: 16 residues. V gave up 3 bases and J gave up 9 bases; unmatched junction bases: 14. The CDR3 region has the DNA TGTGCCAGCAGCTTTAAAGGCGCACAGGGGACGGTTGAGCAGTTCTTC. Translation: CASSFKGAQGTVEQFF.

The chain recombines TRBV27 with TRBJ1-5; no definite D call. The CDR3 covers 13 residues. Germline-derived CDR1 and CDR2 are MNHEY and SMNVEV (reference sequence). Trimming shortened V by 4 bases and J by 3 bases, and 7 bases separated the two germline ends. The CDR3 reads CASSYTINQPQHF. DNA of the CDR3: TGTGCCAGCAGTTACACCATCAATCAGCCCCAGCATTTT.